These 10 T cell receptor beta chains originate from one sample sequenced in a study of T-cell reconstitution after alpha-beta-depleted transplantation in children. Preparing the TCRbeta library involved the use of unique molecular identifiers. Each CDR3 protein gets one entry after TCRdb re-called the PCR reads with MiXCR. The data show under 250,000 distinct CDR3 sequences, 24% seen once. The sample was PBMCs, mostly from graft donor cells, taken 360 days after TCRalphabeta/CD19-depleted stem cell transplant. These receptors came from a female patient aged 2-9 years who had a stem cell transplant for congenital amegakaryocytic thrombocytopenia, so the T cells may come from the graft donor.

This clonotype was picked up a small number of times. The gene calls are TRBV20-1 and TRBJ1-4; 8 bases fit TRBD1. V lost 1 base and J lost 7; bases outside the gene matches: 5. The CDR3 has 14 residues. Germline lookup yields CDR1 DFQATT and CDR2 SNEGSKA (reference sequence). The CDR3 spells CSARGQGAVEKLFF. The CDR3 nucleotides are TGCAGTGCTAGAGGCCAGGGGGCGGTTGAAAAACTGTTTTTT.

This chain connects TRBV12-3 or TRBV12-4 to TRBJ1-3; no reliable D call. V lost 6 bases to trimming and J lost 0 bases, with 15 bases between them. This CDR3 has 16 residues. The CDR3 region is CASSPRASLSGNTIYF. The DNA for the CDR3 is TGTGCCAGCAGCCCTAGGGCCAGTCTCTCTGGAAACACCATATATTTT.

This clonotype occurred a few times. The CDR3 is CASSKTGTGVRIYGYTF. In DNA, the CDR3 is TGTGCCAGTAGCAAAACCGGGACAGGGGTTCGAATCTATGGCTACACCTTC. J is TRBJ1-2 and V is TRBV19; 10 bases are shared with TRBD1. V trimming: 6 bases; J trimming: 4 bases; junction bases outside the gene matches: 14. The CDR3 is 17 amino acids. Germline V CDR1 and CDR2: LNHDA, SQIVND (reference sequence).

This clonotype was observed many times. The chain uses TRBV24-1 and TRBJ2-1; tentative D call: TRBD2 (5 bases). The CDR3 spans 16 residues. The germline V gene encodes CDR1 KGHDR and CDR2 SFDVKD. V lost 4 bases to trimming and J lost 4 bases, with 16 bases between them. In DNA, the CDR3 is TGTGCCACCAGTGACCAGACAAGTCGGACTTACAATGAGCAGTTCTTC. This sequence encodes CATSDQTSRTYNEQFF.

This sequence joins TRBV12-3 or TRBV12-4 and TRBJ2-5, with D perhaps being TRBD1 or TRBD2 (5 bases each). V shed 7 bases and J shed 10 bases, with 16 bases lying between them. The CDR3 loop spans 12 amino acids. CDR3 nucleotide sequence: TGTGCCAGCAAAGTGGGGTTGGGGGACCAGTACTTC. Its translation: CASKVGLGDQYF.

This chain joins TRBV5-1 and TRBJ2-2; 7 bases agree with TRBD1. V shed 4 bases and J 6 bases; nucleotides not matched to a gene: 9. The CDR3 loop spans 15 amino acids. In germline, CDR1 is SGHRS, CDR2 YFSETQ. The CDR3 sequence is CASSASGGIAGELFF. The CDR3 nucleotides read TGCGCCAGCAGCGCCTCAGGGGGAATCGCCGGGGAGCTGTTTTTT.

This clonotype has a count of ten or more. CDR3 sequence reads: CSVDGDFPRTQYF. The CDR3 DNA reads as TGCAGCGTTGATGGGGACTTCCCTAGGACCCAGTACTTC. The V and J genes are TRBV29-1 and TRBJ2-5; tentative D call: TRBD2 (6 bases). V lost 3 bases to trimming and J lost 7 bases, with 15 bases between them. The CDR3 covers 13 residues. Germline CDR1 and CDR2: SQVTM and ANQGSEA.

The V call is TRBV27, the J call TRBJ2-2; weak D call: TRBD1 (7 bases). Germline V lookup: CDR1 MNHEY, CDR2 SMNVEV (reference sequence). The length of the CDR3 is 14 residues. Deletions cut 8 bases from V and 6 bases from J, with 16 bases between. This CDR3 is CASARGQGAGELFF. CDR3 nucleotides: TGTGCCAGCGCCCGGGGGCAGGGGGCCGGGGAGCTGTTTTTT.

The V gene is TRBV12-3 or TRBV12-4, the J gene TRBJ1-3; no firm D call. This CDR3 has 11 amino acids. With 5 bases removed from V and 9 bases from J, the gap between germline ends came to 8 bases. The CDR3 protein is CASSRRSTIYF. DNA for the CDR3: TGTGCCAGCAGTCGCCGTAGCACCATATATTTT.

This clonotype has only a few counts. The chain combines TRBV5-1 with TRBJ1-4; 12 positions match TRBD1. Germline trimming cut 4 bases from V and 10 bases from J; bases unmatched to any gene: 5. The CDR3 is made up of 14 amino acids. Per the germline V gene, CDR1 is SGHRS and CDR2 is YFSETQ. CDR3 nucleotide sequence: TGCGCCAGCAGCCCAGGGACAGGGGGCCGAAAACTGTTTTTT. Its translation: CASSPGTGGRKLFF.